Below are 17 T cell receptor beta chains sequenced from a single sample in a study of T cells in localized non-small cell lung cancer. Method: immunoSEQ multiplex PCR; TCRdb's copy keeps in-frame clones and lacks some. The sample records some 21,000 clones, 89% being singletons. Sequenced here: peripheral blood, sampled before any cancer treatment. Receptor source: a man aged 40-75 years with stage I lung adenocarcinoma.

The J gene is TRBJ2-5, the V gene TRBV30, with D maybe TRBD1 (6 bases). The germline V and J ends were trimmed by 1 base and 5 bases, with 11 bases remaining between them. Germline CDR1 GTSNPN, CDR2 SVGIG (reference sequence). This CDR3 contains 13 residues. CDR3 DNA: TGTGCCTGGAGTGGGGGGCCAAGTGAGACCCAGTACTTC. Translated, it gives CAWSGGPSETQYF.

This chain joins TRBV10-1 and TRBJ1-2; D is uncertain. The ends were cut back, 0 bases at V and 4 bases at J, with 12 bases in the middle. Germline lookup yields CDR1 WNHNN and CDR2 SYGVQD (reference sequence). This CDR3 is 15 amino acids long. The CDR3 here is CASSESRTGFYGYTF. The DNA for the CDR3 is TGCGCCAGCAGTGAGTCCCGGACGGGGTTCTATGGCTACACCTTC.

The chain recombines TRBV4-2 with TRBJ2-7, with a possible D match to TRBD2 (6 bases). Germline V gene lookup returns CDR1 LGHNA and CDR2 YNFKEQ. Trimming stripped 0 bases from V and 3 bases from J, with 12 bases between. The CDR3 extends over 15 amino acids. The CDR3 nucleotides are TGTGCCAGCAGCCAAGAAGGATTTAGCGGCTACGAGCAGTACTTC. Amino acids: CASSQEGFSGYEQYF.

The rearrangement joins TRBV30 to TRBJ2-3; no reliable D call. The V end lost 5 bases, the J end lost 4 bases, and 13 bases lay between the germline ends. The CDR3 is 13 residues long. Germline-derived CDR1 and CDR2 are GTSNPN and SVGIG (reference sequence). The CDR3 loop reads CAWGLQMADTQYF. CDR3 DNA sequence: TGTGCCTGGGGTCTCCAAATGGCAGATACGCAGTATTTT.

This sequence joins TRBV5-6 and TRBJ1-4; D may be TRBD1 (5 bases). The germline V gene encodes CDR1 SGHDT and CDR2 YYEEEE. The CDR3 is 14 residues long. The V end lost 5 bases, the J end lost 3 bases, and 11 bases lay between the germline ends. CDR3 region: CASSSGLANEKLFF. The CDR3 DNA sequence: TGTGCCAGCAGTTCGGGGCTGGCTAATGAAAAACTGTTTTTT.

The chain combines TRBV6-1 with TRBJ1-1; D unresolved. Germline loops: CDR1 MNHNS, CDR2 SASEGT. The CDR3 covers 11 residues. V was cut by 7 bases and J by 11 bases, with 14 bases left in between. Here the CDR3 DNA reads TGTGCCAGCACCCTCGCGGGAGTGGCTTTCTTT. It is translated as CASTLAGVAFF.

The gene calls are TRBV6-6 and TRBJ2-1, with D unresolved. Germline loops: CDR1 MNHNY, CDR2 SVGAGI (reference sequence). There are 14 residues in the CDR3. V was clipped by 5 bases and J by 3 bases, with 11 bases between them. CDR3 amino acids: CASSPPPGYNEQFF. CDR3 nucleotides: TGTGCCAGCAGTCCGCCCCCGGGCTACAATGAGCAGTTCTTC.

V gene TRBV5-1 combines with J gene TRBJ2-4; TRBD1 might be the D (6 bases). Germline-derived CDR1 and CDR2 are SGHRS and YFSETQ. V was clipped by 10 bases and J by 0 bases, with 23 bases between them. The CDR3 consists of 17 residues. CDR3 in amino acids: CAPSAAPEGEAKNIQYF. In nucleotides, the CDR3 is TGCGCCCCTTCAGCGGCCCCCGAGGGGGAAGCCAAAAACATTCAGTACTTC.

The CDR3 region is CASSPGPGSSYNSPLHF. CDR3 in DNA: TGTGCCAGCAGTCCTGGCCCAGGGAGCTCCTATAATTCACCCCTCCACTTT. The chain employs TRBV21-1 and TRBJ1-6. TRBV21-1 is noted as a pseudogene. The CDR3 consists of 17 residues.

The V gene is TRBV6-4, the J gene TRBJ2-2, with 9 positions matching TRBD2. The CDR3 contains 16 residues. Germline CDR1 and CDR2: MRHNA and SNTAGT. The ends lost 3 bases at V and 3 bases at J; junction bases unmatched: 5. The CDR3 protein is CASSEASGTDTGELFF. CDR3 coding DNA: TGTGCCAGCAGTGAGGCTAGCGGGACGGACACCGGGGAGCTGTTTTTT.

The CDR3 reads CASSYSSRGGIYTQYF. The CDR3 nucleotides are TGTGCCAGCAGTTACTCGAGTCGGGGGGGCATTTATACGCAGTATTTT. The chain carries TRBV6-5 and TRBJ2-3; 8 bases line up with TRBD2. CDR1 and CDR2 from the germline V gene are MNHEY and SVGAGI. The CDR3 runs 16 residues. V was clipped by 0 bases and J by 7 bases; unmatched bases: 9.

This clone was recorded a few times. The chain combines TRBV6-1 with TRBJ2-7; 9 bases match TRBD2. The germline V gene encodes CDR1 MNHNS and CDR2 SASEGT. V gave up 6 bases and J gave up 2 bases; unmatched junction bases: 8. The CDR3 sequence is 15 residues long. The CDR3 spells CASSVSTSGTYEQYF. CDR3 DNA: TGTGCCAGCAGCGTATCGACTAGCGGTACCTACGAGCAGTACTTC.

V usage is TRBV2 and J usage is TRBJ2-2; no definite D call. This CDR3 is built from 14 residues. The V end was cut by 3 bases, the J end by 6 bases, with 11 bases between. Germline assignment: CDR1 SNHLY and CDR2 FYNNEI. The CDR3 DNA is TGTGCCAGCAGTGATGCCGGATTAGCCGGGGAGCTGTTTTTT. It yields the protein CASSDAGLAGELFF.

This clone was detected once. V and J are TRBV18 and TRBJ2-7; 9 bases line up with TRBD1. Germline CDR1 and CDR2: KGHSH and LQKENI. Unmatched junction bases numbered 6, after V lost 0 bases and J lost 6 bases. The CDR3 contains 15 residues. CDR3 coding DNA: TGTGCCAGCTCACCACCCGGGACAGGGTCCCGCGAGCAGTACTTC. Translation: CASSPPGTGSREQYF. The whole variable domain, filled in from reference TRBV18 and TRBJ2-7, reads NAGVMQNPRHLVRRRGQEARLRCSPMKGHSHVYWYRQLPEEGLKFMVYLQKENIIDESGMPKERFSAEFPKEGPSILRIQQVVRGDSAAYFCASSPPGTGSREQYFGPGTRLTVT.

The chain recombines TRBV5-5 with TRBJ2-7; D not resolved. The CDR3 runs 11 residues. Trimming took off 3 bases at V and 8 bases at J, with 9 bases between the two ends. Germline values: CDR1 SGHKS, CDR2 YYEKEE (reference sequence). The CDR3 nucleotides read TGTGCCAGCAGCTCGAATGATAAGCAGTACTTC. Amino acids: CASSSNDKQYF.

The gene calls are TRBV6-1 and TRBJ2-7, with TRBD2 as a possible D gene (5 bases). Per germline, CDR1 MNHNS and CDR2 SASEGT. V was clipped by 7 bases and J by 6 bases, with 22 bases between them. This CDR3 is built from 15 residues. CDR3 protein: CASTTREPVLVEQYF. In nucleotides, the CDR3 is TGTGCCAGCACGACTCGGGAACCGGTGTTGGTCGAGCAGTACTTC.

The rearrangement links TRBV5-6 to TRBJ2-7; D not certain. The germline V gene has CDR1 SGHDT and CDR2 YYEEEE. The CDR3 sequence is 15 residues long. Trimming shortened V by 4 bases and J by 0 bases, and 14 bases separated the two germline ends. The CDR3 DNA sequence: TGTGCCAGCAGCCCTTACCGACGGCGCTCCTACGAGCAGTACTTC. Its translation is CASSPYRRRSYEQYF.